This TCR beta chain was identified during a study of cytomegalovirus exposure and HLA in healthy donors. Study-level points and caveats: Associated with HLA alleles at 0.05 false discovery rate in a later analysis were approximately 17,000 TCR beta sequences. It was 150 to 200 TCR beta chains that were listed as cytomegalovirus-associated.

Concerning this clone itself: Its cognate antigen is unknown.

The PCR employed 60 Vbeta primers together with 13 Jbeta primers. The protocol was immunoSEQ multiplex PCR, while the TCRdb copy is restricted to in-frame clones and leaves out a portion. The sample includes about 150,000 clones, 80% to 90% of them seen just once. Trimming shortened V by 6 bases and J by 4 bases, and 12 bases separated the two germline ends. The CDR3 contains 13 residues. From germline, CDR1 is MNHEY and CDR2 SMNVEV (reference sequence). The receptor was isolated from a woman aged 18-29 years in good health and CMV-seronegative. Input material: PBMCs. The chain couples TRBV27 to TRBJ1-1; D is ambiguous. The CDR3 DNA sequence: TGTGCCAGCAGCCTTCGTGGACTCACTGAAGCTTTCTTT. As protein: CASSLRGLTEAFF.